What follows is one T cell receptor beta chain and its context. The data originate from a study of blood T cell repertoires in COVID-19. Whole-study context: COVID-19 samples collected from the United States, Italy and Spain covered acute and convalescent phases.

V shed 3 bases and J shed 6 bases, with 6 bases lying between them. The germline V gene encodes CDR1 DFQATT and CDR2 SNEGSKA (reference sequence). This CDR3 is built from 11 residues. As processed by the authors: Amplification of reference gene primers was used by the study to estimate nucleated cell counts. Profiling relied on immunoSEQ multiplex PCR, and the TCRdb table lists in-frame clones only, not all of them. V and J calls and clone size are as listed in that table; D and trimming were resolved from the DNA. Here the sample spans under 200,000 clones, 70% to 90% being singletons. The sequencing input was peripheral blood. This TCR derives from a woman aged 70-85 years with acute or convalescent COVID-19. The chain recombines TRBV20-1 with TRBJ2-1, with D unresolved. The CDR3 protein is CSASTFNEQFF. CDR3 nucleotides: TGCAGTGCTAGCACTTTCAATGAGCAGTTCTTC.